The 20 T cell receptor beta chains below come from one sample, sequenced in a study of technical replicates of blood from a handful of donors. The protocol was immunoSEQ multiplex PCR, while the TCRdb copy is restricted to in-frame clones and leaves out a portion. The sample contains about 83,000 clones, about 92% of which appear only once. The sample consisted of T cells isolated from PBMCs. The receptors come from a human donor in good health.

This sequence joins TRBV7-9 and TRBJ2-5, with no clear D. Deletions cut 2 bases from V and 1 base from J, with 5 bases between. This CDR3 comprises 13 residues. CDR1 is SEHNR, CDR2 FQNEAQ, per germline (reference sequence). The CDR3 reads CASSLRSQETQYF. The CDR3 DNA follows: TGTGCCAGCAGCTTACGTTCCCAAGAGACCCAGTACTTC.

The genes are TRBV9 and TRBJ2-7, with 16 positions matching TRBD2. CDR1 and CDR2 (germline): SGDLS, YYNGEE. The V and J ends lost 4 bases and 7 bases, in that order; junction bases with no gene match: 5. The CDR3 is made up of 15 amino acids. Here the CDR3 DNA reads TGTGCCAGCAGCCCGGGGACTAGCGGGAGGGATGAGCAGTACTTC. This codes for CASSPGTSGRDEQYF.

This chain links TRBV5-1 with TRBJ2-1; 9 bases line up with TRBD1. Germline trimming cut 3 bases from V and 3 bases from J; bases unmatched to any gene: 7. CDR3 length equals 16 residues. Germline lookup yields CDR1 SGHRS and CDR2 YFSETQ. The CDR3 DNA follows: TGCGCCAGCAGCTCTACCCACAGGGGGCTCTACAATGAGCAGTTCTTC. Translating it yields CASSSTHRGLYNEQFF.

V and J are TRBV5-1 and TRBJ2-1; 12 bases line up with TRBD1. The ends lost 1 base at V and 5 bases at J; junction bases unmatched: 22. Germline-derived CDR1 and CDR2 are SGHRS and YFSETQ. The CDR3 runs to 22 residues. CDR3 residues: CASSLLRGWDRGPVASDNEQFF. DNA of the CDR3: TGCGCCAGCAGCTTGTTGCGAGGGTGGGACAGGGGGCCCGTAGCGAGCGACAATGAGCAGTTCTTC.

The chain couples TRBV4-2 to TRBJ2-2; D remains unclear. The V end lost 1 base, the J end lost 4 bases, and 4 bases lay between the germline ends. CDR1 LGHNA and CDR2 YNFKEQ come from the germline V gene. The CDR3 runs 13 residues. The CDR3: CASSQVFTGELFF. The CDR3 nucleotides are TGTGCCAGCAGCCAAGTCTTCACCGGGGAGCTGTTTTTT.

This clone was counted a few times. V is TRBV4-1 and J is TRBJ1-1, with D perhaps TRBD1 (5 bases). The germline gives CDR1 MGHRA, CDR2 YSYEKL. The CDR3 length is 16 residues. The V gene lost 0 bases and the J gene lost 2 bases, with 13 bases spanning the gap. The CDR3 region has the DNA TGCGCCAGCAGCCAAGATATCTACGGGGGAAACACTGAAGCTTTCTTT. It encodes CASSQDIYGGNTEAFF.

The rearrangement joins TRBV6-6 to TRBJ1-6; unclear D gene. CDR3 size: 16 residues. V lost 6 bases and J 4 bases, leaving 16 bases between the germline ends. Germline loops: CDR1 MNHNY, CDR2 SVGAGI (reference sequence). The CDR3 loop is CASSPNADRYNSPLHF. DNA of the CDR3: TGTGCCAGCAGCCCCAACGCCGATCGGTATAATTCACCCCTCCACTTT.

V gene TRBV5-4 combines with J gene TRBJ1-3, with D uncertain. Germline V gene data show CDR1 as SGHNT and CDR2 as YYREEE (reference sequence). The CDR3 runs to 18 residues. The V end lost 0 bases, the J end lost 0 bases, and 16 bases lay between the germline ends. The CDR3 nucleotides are TGTGCCAGCAGCTTGGCTTTATCCGGGGAAAGCTCTGGAAACACCATATATTTT. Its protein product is CASSLALSGESSGNTIYF.

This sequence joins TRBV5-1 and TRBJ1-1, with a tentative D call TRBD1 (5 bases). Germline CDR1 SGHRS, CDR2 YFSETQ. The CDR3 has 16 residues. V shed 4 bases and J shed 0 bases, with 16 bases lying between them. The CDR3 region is CASSPGQGSMNTEAFF. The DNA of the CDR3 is TGCGCCAGCAGCCCAGGACAAGGAAGCATGAACACTGAAGCTTTCTTT.

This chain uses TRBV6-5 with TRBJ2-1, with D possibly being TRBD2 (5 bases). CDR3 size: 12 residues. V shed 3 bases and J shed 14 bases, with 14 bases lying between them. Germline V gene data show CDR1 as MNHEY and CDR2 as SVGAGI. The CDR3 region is CASSYGSASEFF. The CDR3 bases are TGTGCCAGCAGTTATGGGAGTGCATCTGAGTTCTTC.

The CDR3 reads CASSVGDGELFF. The CDR3 DNA reads as TGCGCCAGCAGTGTAGGGGACGGGGAGCTGTTTTTT. V is TRBV5-1 and J is TRBJ2-2; maybe TRBD1 (5 bases). The CDR3 loop spans 12 amino acids. Trimming took off 5 bases at V and 7 bases at J, with 9 bases between the two ends. Per the germline V gene, CDR1 is SGHRS and CDR2 is YFSETQ. The variable domain in full, completed from reference TRBV5-1 and TRBJ2-2, reads KAGVTQTPRYLIKTRGQQVTLSCSPISGHRSVSWYQQTPGQGLQFLFEYFSETQRNKGNFPGRFSGRQFSNSRSEMNVSTLELGDSALYLCASSVGDGELFFGEGSRLTVL.

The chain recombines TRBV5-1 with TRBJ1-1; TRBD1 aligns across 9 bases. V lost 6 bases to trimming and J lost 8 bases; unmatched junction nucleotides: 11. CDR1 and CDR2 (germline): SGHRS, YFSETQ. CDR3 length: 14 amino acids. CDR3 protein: CASIPTGGAAEAFF. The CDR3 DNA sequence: TGCGCCAGCATTCCTACAGGGGGCGCAGCCGAAGCTTTCTTT.

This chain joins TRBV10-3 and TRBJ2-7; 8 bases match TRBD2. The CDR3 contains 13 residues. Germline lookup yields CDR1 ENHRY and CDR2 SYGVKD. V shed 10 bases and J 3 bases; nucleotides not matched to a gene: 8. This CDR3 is CASHVGLGYEQYF. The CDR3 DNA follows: TGTGCCAGCCACGTGGGACTAGGCTACGAGCAGTACTTC.

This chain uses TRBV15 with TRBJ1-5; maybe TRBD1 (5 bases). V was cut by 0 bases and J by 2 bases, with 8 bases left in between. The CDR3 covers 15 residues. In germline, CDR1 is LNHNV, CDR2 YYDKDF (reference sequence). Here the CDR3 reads CATSRDGGGNQPQHF. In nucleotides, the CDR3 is TGTGCCACCAGCAGAGATGGGGGGGGCAATCAGCCCCAGCATTTT.

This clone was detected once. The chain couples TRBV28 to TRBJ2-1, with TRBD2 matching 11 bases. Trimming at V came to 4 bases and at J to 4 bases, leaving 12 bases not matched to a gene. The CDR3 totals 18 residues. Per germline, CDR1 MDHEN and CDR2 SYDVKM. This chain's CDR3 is CASSSPTGTSGNYNEQFF. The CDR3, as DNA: TGTGCCAGCAGTTCCCCGACCGGGACTAGCGGAAATTACAATGAGCAGTTCTTC.

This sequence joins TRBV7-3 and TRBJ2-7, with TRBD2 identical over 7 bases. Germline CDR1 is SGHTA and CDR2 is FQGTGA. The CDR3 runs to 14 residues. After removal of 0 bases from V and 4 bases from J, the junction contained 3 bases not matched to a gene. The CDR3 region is CASSLTGRAYEQYF. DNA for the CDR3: TGTGCCAGCAGCTTAACGGGGAGGGCTTACGAGCAGTACTTC.

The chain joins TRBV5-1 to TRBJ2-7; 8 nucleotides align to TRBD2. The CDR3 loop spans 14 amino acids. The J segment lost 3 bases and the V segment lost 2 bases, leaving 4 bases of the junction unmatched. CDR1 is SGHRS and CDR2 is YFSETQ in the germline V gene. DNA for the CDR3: TGCGCCAGCAGCTTACTAGCGGCCGACTACGAGCAGTACTTC. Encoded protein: CASSLLAADYEQYF. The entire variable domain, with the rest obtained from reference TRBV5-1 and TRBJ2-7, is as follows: KAGVTQTPRYLIKTRGQQVTLSCSPISGHRSVSWYQQTPGQGLQFLFEYFSETQRNKGNFPGRFSGRQFSNSRSEMNVSTLELGDSALYLCASSLLAADYEQYFGPGTRLTVT.

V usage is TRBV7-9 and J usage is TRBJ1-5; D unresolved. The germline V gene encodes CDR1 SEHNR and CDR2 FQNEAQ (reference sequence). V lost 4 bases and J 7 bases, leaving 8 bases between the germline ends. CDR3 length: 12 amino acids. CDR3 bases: TGTGCCAGCAGCTCCGCCGCGCAGCCCCAGCATTTT. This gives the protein CASSSAAQPQHF.

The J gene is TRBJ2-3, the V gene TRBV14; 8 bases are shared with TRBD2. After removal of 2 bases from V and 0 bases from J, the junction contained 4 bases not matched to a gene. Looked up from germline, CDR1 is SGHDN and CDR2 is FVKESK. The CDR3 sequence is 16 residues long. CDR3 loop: CASSQRLARSTDTQYF. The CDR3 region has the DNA TGTGCCAGCAGCCAACGACTAGCGCGTAGCACAGATACGCAGTATTTT.

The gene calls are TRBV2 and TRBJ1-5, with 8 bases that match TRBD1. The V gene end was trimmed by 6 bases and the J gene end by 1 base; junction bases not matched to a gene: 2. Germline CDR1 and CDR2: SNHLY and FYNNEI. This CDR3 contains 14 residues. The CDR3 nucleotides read TGTGCCAGCAGGGACAGGGCCAGCAATCAGCCCCAGCATTTT. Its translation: CASRDRASNQPQHF. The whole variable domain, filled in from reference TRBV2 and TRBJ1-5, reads EPEVTQTPSHQVTQMGQEVILRCVPISNHLYFYWYRQILGQKVEFLVSFYNNEISEKSEIFDDQFSVERPDGSNFTLKIRSTKLEDSAMYFCASRDRASNQPQHFGDGTRLSIL.